This T cell receptor beta chain was obtained from a study of early T cells in non-severe SARS-CoV-2 infection. In this sample, this clonotype turned up a few times. Unique molecular identifiers were added to individual cDNA molecules. TCRdb itself ran the 5' RACE reads through MiXCR, one entry per CDR3 protein. The table lists 70,000 to 85,000 distinct CDR3 sequences, 12% of them singletons. The CDR3 is 14 residues long. Germline CDR1 reads LGHDT; CDR2 reads YNNKEL (reference sequence). Trimming left V 1 base short and J 1 base short, with 5 bases between. The chain links TRBV3-1 to TRBJ2-4, with D hard to call. This sequence originates from an adult who was a healthcare worker with PCR-confirmed SARS-CoV-2 infection or an uninfected control (not recorded which). Material: whole blood. The CDR3 sequence is CASSQGAAKNIQYF. CDR3 nucleotides: TGTGCCAGCAGCCAAGGGGCCGCCAAAAACATTCAGTACTTC.